The 24 T cell receptor beta chains given below trace back to one sample, sequenced in a study of T cells expressing NK-cell markers. For each CDR3 protein, TCRdb gives one entry from its re-call of the 5' RACE reads, without DNA. The sample table sets out 440,000 or so distinct CDR3 sequences. Sample: blood T cells: a sorted CD56 or NKG2C T cell subset, CD4+ or CD8+ T cells, or bulk PBMC T cells (not recorded which). Receptors originate from a woman between 18 and 75 years old in good health.

The V gene is TRBV24-1, the J gene TRBJ2-2. The CDR3 extends over 12 amino acids. Germline loops: CDR1 KGHDR, CDR2 SFDVKD. The CDR3 loop is CATSDYTGELFF.

This chain joins TRBV11-2 and TRBJ2-4; the TCRdb D gene call, TRBD2, has no DNA to confirm it. Germline CDR1 is SGHAT and CDR2 is FQNNGV. The CDR3 sequence is 16 residues long. CDR3 sequence: CASSPHPRLAKNIQYF.

The CDR3 here is CASSPPGSGNTIYF. This rearrangement joins TRBV18 to TRBJ1-3. The CDR3 runs 14 residues. CDR1 is KGHSH, CDR2 LQKENI, per germline.

V and J are TRBV10-2 and TRBJ1-1; the D call of TRBD1 rests on TCRdb alone, since no DNA is present to check it. The CDR3 is 12 amino acids. The V gene's germline CDR1 is WSHSY and CDR2 SAAADI. The CDR3 sequence: CASSPGATEAFF.

This chain uses TRBV10-3 with TRBJ1-1; TCRdb's D call of TRBD1 is untestable without DNA. This CDR3 has 15 residues. In germline, CDR1 is ENHRY, CDR2 SYGVKD. The CDR3 loop reads CAISDPDRGHTEAFF.

CDR3 sequence: CSALEGAGKTAQYF. V is TRBV20-1 and J is TRBJ2-3; TCRdb calls TRBD1, which cannot be checked without DNA. This CDR3 has 14 residues. Looked up from germline, CDR1 is DFQATT and CDR2 is SNEGSKA (reference sequence).

The gene calls are TRBV9 and TRBJ1-2; TCRdb returns TRBD1, unconfirmable since there is no DNA. Germline V lookup: CDR1 SGDLS, CDR2 YYNGEE. There are 13 residues in the CDR3. The chain's CDR3 is CASSQDRDYGYTF.

The CDR3 is CASSVSGTGETQYF. J is TRBJ2-5 and V is TRBV12-3 or TRBV12-4; TCRdb outputs TRBD1, but without DNA this stays unchecked. The CDR3 loop spans 14 amino acids.

The genes are TRBV5-1 and TRBJ1-1; TCRdb names TRBD1, which stays unverified in the absence of DNA. The length of the CDR3 is 17 residues. Germline CDR1 is SGHRS and CDR2 is YFSETQ. This chain's CDR3 is CASSPGAGGARNTEAFF.

The V and J genes are TRBV10-2 and TRBJ2-3; TCRdb's assignment of TRBD2 cannot be checked, as there is no DNA. The CDR3 is made up of 13 amino acids. Looked up from germline, CDR1 is WSHSY and CDR2 is SAAADI. The CDR3 loop is CASSRLAVDTQYF.

This sequence joins TRBV9 and TRBJ2-1; absent DNA, TCRdb's TRBD1 call cannot be checked. Germline-derived CDR1 and CDR2 are SGDLS and YYNGEE. CDR3 length: 13 amino acids. The CDR3 region is CASSAPGRNEQFF.

The chain recombines TRBV18 with TRBJ2-7. The germline V gene encodes CDR1 KGHSH and CDR2 LQKENI. The CDR3 contains 14 residues. The CDR3 reads CASSPGQRTYEQYF.

This chain uses TRBV28 with TRBJ2-3; the TCRdb D gene call, TRBD2, has no DNA to confirm it. This CDR3 has 16 residues. The germline CDR1 and CDR2 sequences are MDHEN and SYDVKM. CDR3 loop: CASSGAGGLAADTQYF.

The chain uses TRBV4-3 and TRBJ2-1. The CDR3 sequence is 16 residues long. The germline V gene has CDR1 LGHNA and CDR2 YSLEER. CDR3 amino acids: CASSQGYGSSYNEQFF.

The rearrangement uses TRBV6-2 or TRBV6-3 and TRBJ1-1; the D call from TCRdb, TRBD1, cannot be confirmed without DNA. The CDR3 length is 12 residues. The germline gives CDR1 MNHEY, CDR2 SVGEGT. This chain's CDR3 is CASTTGQHEAFF.

The J gene is TRBJ1-6, the V gene TRBV6-5. The CDR3 has 14 amino acids. Per germline, CDR1 MNHEY and CDR2 SVGAGI. The CDR3 spells CASSYKISNSPLHF.

This chain connects TRBV5-6 to TRBJ2-4; TCRdb designates TRBD1, a call that cannot be tested without DNA. This CDR3 has 17 amino acids. From germline, CDR1 is SGHDT and CDR2 YYEEEE. This CDR3 is CASSLRSTGVAKNIQYF.

V is TRBV29-1 and J is TRBJ2-3; TCRdb calls TRBD1, which cannot be checked without DNA. Germline loops: CDR1 SQVTM, CDR2 ANQGSEA. This CDR3 has 13 residues. The CDR3 region is CSVVPGSADTQYF.

J is TRBJ2-7 and V is TRBV27. Germline loops: CDR1 MNHEY, CDR2 SMNVEV (reference sequence). This CDR3 has 13 residues. The CDR3 sequence: CASSLSSYHEQYF.

This chain uses TRBV5-6 with TRBJ2-2; the TCRdb D gene call, TRBD1, has no DNA to confirm it. Looked up from germline, CDR1 is SGHDT and CDR2 is YYEEEE. This CDR3 has 13 amino acids. The CDR3 sequence: CASRGRRTGELFF.

The chain uses TRBV4-3 and TRBJ2-7; no DNA is available, so the TRBD2 call from TCRdb remains unchecked. The length of the CDR3 is 15 residues. CDR1 LGHNA and CDR2 YSLEER come from the germline V gene. The CDR3 reads CASSQVGRAQDEQYF.

The rearrangement joins TRBV30 to TRBJ2-4; TCRdb's D call of TRBD2 is untestable without DNA. CDR3 size: 12 residues. The germline gives CDR1 GTSNPN, CDR2 SVGIG (reference sequence). The CDR3 loop is CAWGPAQNIQYF.

The rearrangement joins TRBV10-3 to TRBJ1-1; TCRdb designates TRBD1, a call that cannot be tested without DNA. Germline CDR1 ENHRY, CDR2 SYGVKD. This CDR3 spans 13 amino acids. CDR3: CAIRDRENTEAFF.

The chain has TRBV7-7 and TRBJ2-1; TCRdb gives TRBD2 as the D gene, but with no DNA this cannot be confirmed. CDR1 is SSHAT, CDR2 FNYEAQ, per germline (reference sequence). The CDR3 loop spans 14 amino acids. CDR3 protein: CASSFSSGSYEQFF.